These 5 T cell receptor beta chains came from one sample sequenced in a study of CD8 T cells in ankylosing spondylitis. Study findings and constraints: Blood of patients with ankylosing spondylitis appeared to be characterized by a TCR beta motif of several highly homologous variants.

One entry per CDR3 protein results from TCRdb running MiXCR on the 5' RACE reads. The sample has hundreds of thousands of distinct CDR3 sequences, 12% seen once. The antigens these receptors bind are not known. The sequencing sample was made of blood, either unsorted or a sorted T cell fraction (not recorded which). Receptors originate from a male donor with ankylosing spondylitis.

Ten or more counts support this clonotype. The CDR3, as DNA: TGTGCCAGCAGCTTAAGCAGGATGAACACTGAAGCTTTCTTT. Amino acids: CASSLSRMNTEAFF. The chain uses TRBV7-2 and TRBJ1-1; D is uncertain. Trimming shortened V by 2 bases and J by 0 bases, and 7 bases separated the two germline ends. CDR1 SGHTA and CDR2 FQGNSA come from the germline V gene. The CDR3 consists of 14 residues.

This clonotype showed up many times. The chain combines TRBV29-1 with TRBJ1-2, with TRBD1 matching 8 bases. The CDR3 runs to 17 residues. V lost 1 base, J lost 0 bases, and 10 bases stayed unmatched. CDR1 is SQVTM and CDR2 is ANQGSEA in the germline V gene. CDR3 in amino acids: CSVEGPGQGGANYGYTF. The CDR3 bases are TGCAGCGTTGAAGGCCCAGGACAGGGCGGAGCTAACTATGGCTACACCTTC.

This clonotype was counted a few times. The J gene is TRBJ2-5, the V gene TRBV6-1, with 9 bases that match TRBD2. The CDR3 totals 14 residues. The germline gives CDR1 MNHNS, CDR2 SASEGT. The ends lost 7 bases at V and 6 bases at J; junction bases unmatched: 9. The DNA for the CDR3 is TGTGCCAGCAACGACGGGACTAGCAGGAAGACCCAGTACTTC. Its protein product is CASNDGTSRKTQYF.

The chain uses TRBV20-1 and TRBJ2-2, with 10 bases that match TRBD1. The CDR3 extends over 13 amino acids. CDR1 is DFQATT and CDR2 is SNEGSKA in the germline V gene (reference sequence). V dropped 6 bases and J dropped 4; count of bases not matched to a gene: 2. CDR3 region: CSARTGGTGELFF. DNA of the CDR3: TGCAGTGCAAGGACAGGGGGCACCGGGGAGCTGTTTTTT.

This clonotype was found a few times. The chain joins TRBV15 to TRBJ1-2; D is undetermined. Germline V gives CDR1 LNHNV, CDR2 YYDKDF (reference sequence). Trimming removed 3 bases at V and 7 bases at J, with 9 bases between. This CDR3 is 12 amino acids long. The CDR3 DNA follows: TGTGCCACCAGCAGGACGGACTTTGGCTACACCTTC. It specifies CATSRTDFGYTF.